This entry lists 25 T cell receptor beta chains sequenced from one sample in a study of T cell responses to AZD1222 COVID-19 vaccine. Sequenced by immunoSEQ multiplex PCR; TCRdb stores in-frame clones only, minus some. The table includes about 140,000 clones, approximately 90% detected once. The material was peripheral blood, obtained 28 days after the second AZD1222 dose. The receptors derive from an adult who received the AZD1222 COVID-19 vaccine.

The chain is built from TRBV7-3 and TRBJ2-5; 9 bases match TRBD2. CDR1 SGHTA and CDR2 FQGTGA come from the germline V gene. The CDR3 runs to 17 residues. With V trimmed by 1 base and J by 5 bases, 11 bases remained unmatched. The CDR3 here is CASSLIGPGGGAETQYF. DNA of the CDR3: TGTGCCAGCAGCTTAATCGGGCCCGGCGGGGGGGCGGAGACCCAGTACTTC.

The V and J genes are TRBV2 and TRBJ1-2; D is unresolved. Germline V gives CDR1 SNHLY, CDR2 FYNNEI. The CDR3 sequence is 11 residues long. V was clipped by 11 bases and J by 8 bases, with 15 bases between them. DNA of the CDR3: TGTGCCCCCAAGGGTGTCGGAGGCTACACCTTC. Translated: CAPKGVGGYTF.

The V call is TRBV6-5, the J call TRBJ2-7; either TRBD1 or TRBD2 may fit D (5 bases each). The CDR3 contains 15 residues. Germline CDR1 and CDR2: MNHEY and SVGAGI. Trimming pared 4 bases from V and 1 base from J, leaving 14 bases between. CDR3 region: CASSSSGTASYEQYF. The CDR3, as DNA: TGTGCCAGCAGTTCCTCCGGGACGGCGTCCTACGAGCAGTACTTC.

This chain joins TRBV19 and TRBJ2-5; 10 bases are a match to TRBD1. CDR3 size: 14 residues. Trimming removed 4 bases from V and 7 bases from J; junction bases left unmatched: 6. The germline CDR1 and CDR2 sequences are LNHDA and SQIVND (reference sequence). The CDR3 DNA follows: TGTGCCAGTAGTACGGACAGGGGGGGAACGACCCAGTACTTC. The encoded protein is CASSTDRGGTTQYF.

The chain is built from TRBV19 and TRBJ1-6; 8 nucleotides line up with TRBD1. Germline V CDR1 and CDR2: LNHDA, SQIVND (reference sequence). The CDR3 sequence is 16 residues long. The ends lost 3 bases at V and 6 bases at J; junction bases unmatched: 7. The CDR3 sequence: CASSISPTGVNSPLHF. The CDR3 DNA reads TGTGCCAGTAGTATCTCCCCGACAGGGGTTAATTCACCCCTCCACTTT.

The chain is built from TRBV19 and TRBJ1-2, with D possibly matching TRBD1 (6 bases). V was pared by 4 bases and J by 7 bases, with 13 bases between. The V gene's germline CDR1 is LNHDA and CDR2 SQIVND (reference sequence). The CDR3 is 13 residues long. In nucleotides, the CDR3 is TGTGCCAGTAGTAGCAGGGGCGCAACTGGCTACACCTTC. Translated, it gives CASSSRGATGYTF.

The V gene is TRBV7-6, the J gene TRBJ2-5, with D possibly matching TRBD1 (5 bases). CDR3 length: 12 residues. Germline values: CDR1 SGHVS, CDR2 FNYEAQ. V lost 8 bases, J lost 4 bases, and 11 bases lay in between. CDR3 sequence reads: CASGWGGETQYF. The CDR3 DNA reads as TGTGCCAGCGGTTGGGGCGGAGAGACCCAGTACTTC.

V usage is TRBV19 and J usage is TRBJ1-2; TRBD1 might be the D (6 bases). CDR1 and CDR2 (germline): LNHDA, SQIVND (reference sequence). The CDR3 sequence is 14 residues long. V lost 5 bases to trimming and J lost 4 bases, with 14 bases between them. DNA for the CDR3: TGTGCCAGTAGTCCCAGTCTAGGGGGCTATGGCTACACCTTC. Its translation: CASSPSLGGYGYTF. Combining the CDR3 with reference TRBV19 and TRBJ1-2 gives the whole variable domain DGGITQSPKYLFRKEGQNVTLSCEQNLNHDAMYWYRQDPGQGLRLIYYSQIVNDFQKGDIAEGYSVSREKKESFPLTVTSAQKNPTAFYLCASSPSLGGYGYTFGSGTRLTVV.

The rearrangement joins TRBV6-1 to TRBJ1-4; 7 nucleotides match TRBD1. The CDR3 contains 16 residues. The V gene's germline CDR1 is MNHNS and CDR2 SASEGT. J was trimmed by 8 bases and V by 2 bases; bases with no gene match: 11. CDR3 sequence reads: CASSERSGRGREKLFF. For the CDR3, the DNA is TGTGCCAGCAGTGAAAGATCGGGCAGGGGGAGGGAAAAACTGTTTTTT.

To note about this clone: As the CDR3 is not closed by the conserved phenylalanine or tryptophan, this likely results from a read error. The limits of the CDR3 on the DNA are not certain, so only TCRdb's listed CDR3 is given. The CDR3 reads CASSKYPFTTSGAA. This chain links TRBV21-1 with TRBJ2-7; the D segment call TRBD2 is taken from the table without a DNA check. TRBV21-1 is a recognized pseudogene. The CDR3 spans 14 amino acids, including both terminal residues.

J is TRBJ1-2 and V is TRBV6-5; TRBD1 matches 7 bases. CDR1 and CDR2 (germline): MNHEY, SVGAGI. CDR3 size: 16 residues. V was pared by 0 bases and J by 2 bases, with 6 bases of the junction left unmatched. The CDR3 region has the DNA TGTGCCAGCAGTTACTCGAGCGGCAGGGGGAACTATGGCTACACCTTC. Translation gives CASSYSSGRGNYGYTF.

The DNA of the CDR3 is TGTGCCAGTAGTACCCGGGACCCCCGAAGGAGCGGGGAGCTGTTTTTT. It is translated as CASSTRDPRRSGELFF. This chain links TRBV19 with TRBJ2-2, with D possibly being TRBD1 or TRBD2 (5 bases each). CDR1 and CDR2 from the germline V gene are LNHDA and SQIVND (reference sequence). V was shortened by 4 bases and J by 7 bases, with 19 bases between the two germline ends. This CDR3 is built from 16 residues.

The chain employs TRBV7-2 and TRBJ2-5; no reliable D call. The CDR3 contains 14 residues. The V and J ends lost 3 bases and 5 bases respectively, with 13 bases between them. Germline V gives CDR1 SGHTA, CDR2 FQGNSA. This CDR3 is CASSLVGIRETQYF. The CDR3 DNA is TGTGCCAGCAGCTTGGTTGGAATTAGGGAGACCCAGTACTTC.

CDR3 loop: CASSQALAGGGTQYF. CDR3 bases: TGTGCCAGCAGCCAAGCCCTAGCGGGAGGAGGTACGCAGTATTTT. This chain joins TRBV3-1 (or the pseudogene TRBV3-2) and TRBJ2-3; 11 bases line up with TRBD2. Germline CDR1 LGHDT, CDR2 YNNKEL (reference sequence). V trimming: 1 base; J trimming: 8 bases; junction bases outside the gene matches: 5. This CDR3 is 15 amino acids long.

The genes are TRBV7-2 and TRBJ1-6; D call uncertain. With 1 base removed from V and 6 bases from J, the gap between germline ends came to 7 bases. Germline values: CDR1 SGHTA, CDR2 FQGNSA. The CDR3 has 14 residues. CDR3 DNA sequence: TGTGCCAGCAGCTTAGGCGGCAGTAATTCACCCCTCCACTTT. Protein: CASSLGGSNSPLHF. The complete variable domain, with remaining parts taken from reference TRBV7-2 and TRBJ1-6, reads GAGVSQSPSNKVTEKGKDVELRCDPISGHTALYWYRQSLGQGLEFLIYFQGNSAPDKSGLPSDRFSAERTGGSVSTLTIQRTQQEDSAVYLCASSLGGSNSPLHFGNGTRLTVT.

The table lists this clone with a count of one. V gene TRBV5-1 combines with J gene TRBJ1-6, with 7 bases identical to TRBD1. This CDR3 comprises 15 residues. The ends lost 9 bases at V and 7 bases at J; junction bases unmatched: 13. Germline-derived CDR1 and CDR2 are SGHRS and YFSETQ. This CDR3 is CATKDRTEVNSPLHF. CDR3 nucleotide sequence: TGCGCCACCAAGGACAGGACGGAGGTCAATTCACCCCTCCACTTT.

The chain joins TRBV18 to TRBJ1-1, with D possibly matching TRBD1 (6 bases). V lost 0 bases to trimming and J lost 0 bases, with 8 bases between them. Germline V CDR1 and CDR2: KGHSH, LQKENI. This CDR3 spans 15 amino acids. The CDR3 coding sequence is TGTGCCAGCTCACCACCGAGGGGGGTGAACACTGAAGCTTTCTTT. Its protein product is CASSPPRGVNTEAFF.

The table lists this clone with a count of one. The chain recombines TRBV18 with TRBJ2-1; perhaps D is TRBD1 or TRBD2 (6 bases each). CDR1 KGHSH and CDR2 LQKENI come from the germline V gene. V was shortened by 3 bases and J by 1 base, with 13 bases between the two germline ends. The CDR3 covers 16 residues. CDR3 in amino acids: CASSPLRGASYNEQFF. DNA for the CDR3: TGTGCCAGCTCACCCCTAAGGGGGGCGTCCTACAATGAGCAGTTCTTC.

The chain recombines TRBV15 with TRBJ1-6; D may be TRBD1 (6 bases). The ends were cut back, 3 bases at V and 7 bases at J, with 7 bases in the middle. Germline lookup yields CDR1 LNHNV and CDR2 YYDKDF (reference sequence). This CDR3 comprises 13 residues. The CDR3 DNA is TGTGCCACCAGCAGTGACAGGAATTCACCCCTCCACTTT. As protein: CATSSDRNSPLHF. The entire variable domain, with the rest obtained from reference TRBV15 and TRBJ1-6, is as follows: DAMVIQNPRYQVTQFGKPVTLSCSQTLNHNVMYWYQQKSSQAPKLLFHYYDKDFNNEADTPDNFQSRRPNTSFCFLDIRSPGLGDTAMYLCATSSDRNSPLHFGNGTRLTVT.

The V call is TRBV5-1, the J call TRBJ1-2, with D possibly matching TRBD1 (6 bases). V was cut by 4 bases and J by 5 bases, with 12 bases left in between. This CDR3 region has 13 residues. The V gene's germline CDR1 is SGHRS and CDR2 YFSETQ. For the CDR3, the DNA is TGCGCCAGCAGCGGGGGGGCCGTGTATGGCTACACCTTC. Translated, it gives CASSGGAVYGYTF.

This clone occurred once. The rearrangement uses TRBV7-8 and TRBJ2-7, with 7 bases fitting TRBD1. CDR3 size: 16 residues. CDR1 is SGHVS and CDR2 is FQNEAQ in the germline V gene. J lost 3 bases, V lost 5 bases, and 13 bases had no gene match. The CDR3, as DNA: TGTGCCAGCAGCCCGGCCTTCACAGGGGATATCTACGAGCAGTACTTC. Protein product: CASSPAFTGDIYEQYF.

The V gene is TRBV12-3 or TRBV12-4, the J gene TRBJ1-6; D remains ambiguous. Between the trimmed V and J ends, which lost 5 bases and 7 bases, there was a span of 9 bases. This CDR3 region has 13 residues. CDR3 region: CASSPDVNSPLHF. As DNA, the CDR3 is TGTGCCAGCAGTCCCGACGTCAATTCACCCCTCCACTTT.

This clone came up once. The chain couples TRBV5-4 to TRBJ2-3, with 7 bases that match TRBD1. The CDR3 is 16 amino acids. The J segment lost 3 bases and the V segment lost 2 bases, leaving 9 bases of the junction unmatched. The germline V gene encodes CDR1 SGHNT and CDR2 YYREEE (reference sequence). CDR3 nucleotide sequence: TGTGCCAGCAGCTTACCCCTCGGGACAGCTACAGATACGCAGTATTTT. As protein: CASSLPLGTATDTQYF.

V and J are TRBV10-3 and TRBJ2-5, with unresolved D. Germline-derived CDR1 and CDR2 are ENHRY and SYGVKD. The ends were cut back, 6 bases at V and 4 bases at J, with 15 bases in the middle. The CDR3 covers 14 residues. CDR3 bases: TGTGCCATCAGAGGCGAGAGGCTTTTAGAGACCCAGTACTTC. Its translation is CAIRGERLLETQYF.

The chain employs TRBV7-7 and TRBJ1-5; D call uncertain. The germline V gene has CDR1 SSHAT and CDR2 FNYEAQ (reference sequence). V was pared by 6 bases and J by 9 bases, with 12 bases between. This CDR3 contains 12 residues. The CDR3 coding sequence is TGTGCCAGCAGTCCTCGACCTTGGCCCCAGCATTTT. Residues: CASSPRPWPQHF.